This entry features one T cell receptor beta chain sequence. What it recognizes is unknown. The study separated CD4+ cells into CD45RA+ naive and CD45RA-negative memory subsets. These data originate in a study of shared clonotypes between healthy human individuals. Across the study: Participating donors consisted of a couple of women and three men aged 18 to 49. Per donor, CD8 memory used one plate, CD8 naive used two, CD4 memory used three and CD4 naive used three.

The study's findings and limits: Clonotypes not shared had lower generation probabilities than those common to all four donors.

The CDR3 extends over 11 amino acids. Germline values: CDR1 GTSNPN, CDR2 SVGIG (reference sequence). The J segment lost 2 bases and the V segment lost 8 bases, leaving 2 bases of the junction unmatched. Clones were read by immunoSEQ multiplex PCR, and TCRdb kept only the in-frame ones, dropping some. The repertoire holds millions of clones, with 85% to 95% as singletons. The chain joins TRBV30 to TRBJ1-2, with 7 bases identical to TRBD1. The clonotype originates from a young man in good health. Sequencing input: naive CD4+ T cells sorted from blood. Subset specified: CD45RA+ positively selected. The CDR3 coding sequence is TGTGCCCAGGGACAGAACTATGGCTACACCTTC. Residues: CAQGQNYGYTF.